This TCR beta chain was identified during a study of control samples from healthy donors and cancer patients. Trimming pared 3 bases from V and 0 bases from J, leaving 9 bases between. The germline gives CDR1 SGHRS, CDR2 YFSETQ. CDR3 size: 14 residues. Method: immunoSEQ multiplex PCR; TCRdb's copy keeps in-frame clones and lacks some. The sample contains over 120,000 clones, just under 95% of which appear only once. Only one count was recorded for this clone. The sample taken for sequencing was PBMCs. The clonotype was recovered from a man in his sixties with colorectal cancer. The V and J genes are TRBV5-1 and TRBJ1-1; TRBD1 might be the D (5 bases). The CDR3 region is CASSSGNMNTEAFF. CDR3 sequence (DNA): TGCGCCAGCAGCTCAGGGAACATGAACACTGAAGCTTTCTTT.